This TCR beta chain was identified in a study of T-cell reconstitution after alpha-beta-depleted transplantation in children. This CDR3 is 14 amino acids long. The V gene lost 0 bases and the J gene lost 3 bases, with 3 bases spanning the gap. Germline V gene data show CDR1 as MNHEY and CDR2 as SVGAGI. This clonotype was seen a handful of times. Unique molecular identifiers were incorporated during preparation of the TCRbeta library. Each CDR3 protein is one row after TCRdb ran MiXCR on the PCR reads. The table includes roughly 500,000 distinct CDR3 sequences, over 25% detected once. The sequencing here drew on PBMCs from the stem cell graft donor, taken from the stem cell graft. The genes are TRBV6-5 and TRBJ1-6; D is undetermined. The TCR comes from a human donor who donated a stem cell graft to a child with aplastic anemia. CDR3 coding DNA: TGTGCCAGCAGTTACTCGGGCTATAATTCACCCCTCCACTTT. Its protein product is CASSYSGYNSPLHF.